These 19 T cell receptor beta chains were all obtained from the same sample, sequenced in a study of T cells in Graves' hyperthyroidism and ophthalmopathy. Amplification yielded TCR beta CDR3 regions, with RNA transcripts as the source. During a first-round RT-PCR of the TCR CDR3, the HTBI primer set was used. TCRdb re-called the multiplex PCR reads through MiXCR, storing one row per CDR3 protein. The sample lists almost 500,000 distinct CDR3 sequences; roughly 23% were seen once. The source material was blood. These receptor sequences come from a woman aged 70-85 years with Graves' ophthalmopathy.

CDR3: CASSPIAYEQYF. The DNA for the CDR3 is TGTGCCAGCAGTCCGATCGCCTACGAGCAGTACTTC. V is TRBV6-2 or TRBV6-3 and J is TRBJ2-7, with D hard to call. V lost 5 bases and J 2 bases, leaving 7 bases between the germline ends. The V gene's germline CDR1 is MNHEY and CDR2 SVGEGT. The CDR3 is made up of 12 amino acids.

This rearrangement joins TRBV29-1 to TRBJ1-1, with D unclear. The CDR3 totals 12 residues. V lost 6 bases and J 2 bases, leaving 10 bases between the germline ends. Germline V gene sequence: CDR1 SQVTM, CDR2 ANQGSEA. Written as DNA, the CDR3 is TGCAGCGTGCCGGTCATTAACACTGAAGCTTTCTTT. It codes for CSVPVINTEAFF.

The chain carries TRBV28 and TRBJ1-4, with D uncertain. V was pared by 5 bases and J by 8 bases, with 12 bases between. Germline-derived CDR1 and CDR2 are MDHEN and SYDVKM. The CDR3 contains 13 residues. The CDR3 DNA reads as TGTGCCAGCAGTATCCCAGAGAAGGAAAAACTGTTTTTT. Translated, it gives CASSIPEKEKLFF.

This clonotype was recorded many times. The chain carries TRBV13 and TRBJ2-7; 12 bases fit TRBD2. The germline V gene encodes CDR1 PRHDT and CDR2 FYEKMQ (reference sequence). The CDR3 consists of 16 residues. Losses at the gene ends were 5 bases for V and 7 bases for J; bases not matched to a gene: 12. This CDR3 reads CASSPPSSGRANEQYF. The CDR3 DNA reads TGTGCCAGCAGCCCGCCCTCTAGCGGGAGGGCTAATGAGCAGTACTTC.

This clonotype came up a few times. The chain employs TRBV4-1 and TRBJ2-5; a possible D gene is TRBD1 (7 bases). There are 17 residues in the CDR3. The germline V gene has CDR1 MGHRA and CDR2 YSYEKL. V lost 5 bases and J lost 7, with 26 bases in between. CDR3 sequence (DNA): TGCGCCAGCAGCTCCAAGTGGTCGGGGGACAGCCCGGGGACCCAGTACTTC. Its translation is CASSSKWSGDSPGTQYF.

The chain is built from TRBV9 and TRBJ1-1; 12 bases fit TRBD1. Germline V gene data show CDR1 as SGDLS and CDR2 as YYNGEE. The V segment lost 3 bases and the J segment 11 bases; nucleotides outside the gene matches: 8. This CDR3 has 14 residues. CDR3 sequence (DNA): TGTGCCAGCAGCGCAGGGACAGGGGGCGTGTTGGCTTTCTTT. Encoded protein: CASSAGTGGVLAFF.

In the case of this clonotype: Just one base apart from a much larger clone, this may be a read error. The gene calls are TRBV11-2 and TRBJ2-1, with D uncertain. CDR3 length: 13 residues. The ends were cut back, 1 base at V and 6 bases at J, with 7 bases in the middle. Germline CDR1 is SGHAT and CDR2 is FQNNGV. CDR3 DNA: TGTGCCAGCAGCTTAGGGCAGTGCAATGAGCAGTTCTTC. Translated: CASSLGQCNEQFF.

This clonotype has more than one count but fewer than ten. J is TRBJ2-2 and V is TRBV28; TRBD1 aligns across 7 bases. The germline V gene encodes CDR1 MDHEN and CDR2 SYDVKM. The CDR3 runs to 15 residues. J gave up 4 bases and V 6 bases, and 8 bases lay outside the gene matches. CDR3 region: CASSLGGRATGELFF. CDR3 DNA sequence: TGTGCCAGCAGCCTAGGGGGCAGGGCCACCGGGGAGCTGTTTTTT.

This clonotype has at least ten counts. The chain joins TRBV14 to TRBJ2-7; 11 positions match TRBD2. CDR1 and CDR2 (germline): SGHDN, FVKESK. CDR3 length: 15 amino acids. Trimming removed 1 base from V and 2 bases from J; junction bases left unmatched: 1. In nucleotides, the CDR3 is TGTGCCAGCAGCCAAGTAGCGGGAGGGCCCTACGAGCAGTACTTC. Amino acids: CASSQVAGGPYEQYF.

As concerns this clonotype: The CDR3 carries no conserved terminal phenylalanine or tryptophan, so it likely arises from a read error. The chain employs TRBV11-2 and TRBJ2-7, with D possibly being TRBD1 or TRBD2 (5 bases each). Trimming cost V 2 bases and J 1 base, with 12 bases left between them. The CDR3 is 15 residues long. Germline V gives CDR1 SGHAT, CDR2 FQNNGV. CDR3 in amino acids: CASSLSVGGSYEQYI. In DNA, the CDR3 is TGTGCCAGCAGCTTAAGCGTTGGGGGTTCCTACGAGCAGTACATC.

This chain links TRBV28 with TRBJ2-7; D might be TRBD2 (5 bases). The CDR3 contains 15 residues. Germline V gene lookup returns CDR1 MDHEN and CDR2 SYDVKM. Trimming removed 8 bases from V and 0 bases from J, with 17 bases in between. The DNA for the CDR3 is TGTGCCAGCCCTCCCTTGGACTCGAGCTCCTACGAGCAGTACTTC. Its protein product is CASPPLDSSSYEQYF. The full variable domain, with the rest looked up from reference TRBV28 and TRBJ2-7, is DVKVTQSSRYLVKRTGEKVFLECVQDMDHENMFWYRQDPGLGLRLIYFSYDVKMKEKGDIPEGYSVSREKKERFSLILESASTNQTSMYLCASPPLDSSSYEQYFGPGTRLTVT.

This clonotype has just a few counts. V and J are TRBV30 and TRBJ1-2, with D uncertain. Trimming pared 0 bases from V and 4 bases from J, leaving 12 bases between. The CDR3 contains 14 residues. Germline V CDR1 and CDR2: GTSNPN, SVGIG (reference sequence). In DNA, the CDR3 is TGTGCCTGGAGTGTCGACTTCCTCCGCTATGGCTACACCTTC. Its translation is CAWSVDFLRYGYTF.

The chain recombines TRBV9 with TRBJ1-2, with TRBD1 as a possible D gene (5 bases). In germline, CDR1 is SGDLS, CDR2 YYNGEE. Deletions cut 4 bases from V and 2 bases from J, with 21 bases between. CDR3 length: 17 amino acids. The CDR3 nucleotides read TGTGCCAGCAGCCCTACCCCCTCGGCAGGGACCAACTATGGCTACACCTTC. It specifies CASSPTPSAGTNYGYTF.

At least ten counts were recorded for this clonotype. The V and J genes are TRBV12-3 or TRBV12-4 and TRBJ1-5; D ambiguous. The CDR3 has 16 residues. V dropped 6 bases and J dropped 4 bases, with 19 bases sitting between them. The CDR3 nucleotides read TGTGCCAGCAGCTTACAAGCCGGGCTCAATAATCAGCCCCAGCATTTT. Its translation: CASSLQAGLNNQPQHF.

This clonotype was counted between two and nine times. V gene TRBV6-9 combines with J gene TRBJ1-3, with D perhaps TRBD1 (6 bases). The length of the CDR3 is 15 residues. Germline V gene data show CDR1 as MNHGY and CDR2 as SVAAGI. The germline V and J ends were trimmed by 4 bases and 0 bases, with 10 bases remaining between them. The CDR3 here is CASSSTGSSGNTIYF. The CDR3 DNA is TGTGCCAGCAGTTCAACAGGGTCCTCTGGAAACACCATATATTTT.

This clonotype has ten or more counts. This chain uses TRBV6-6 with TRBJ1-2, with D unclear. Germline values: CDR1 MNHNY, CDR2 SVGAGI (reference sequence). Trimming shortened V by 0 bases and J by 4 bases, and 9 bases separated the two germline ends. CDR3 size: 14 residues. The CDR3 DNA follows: TGTGCCAGCAGTTACTCGTTACGGAGCTATGGCTACACCTTC. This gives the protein CASSYSLRSYGYTF.

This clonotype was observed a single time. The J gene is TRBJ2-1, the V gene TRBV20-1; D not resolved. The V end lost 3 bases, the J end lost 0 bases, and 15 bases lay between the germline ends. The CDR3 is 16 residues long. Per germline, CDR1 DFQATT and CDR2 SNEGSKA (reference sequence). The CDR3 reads CSASPLLISSYNEQFF. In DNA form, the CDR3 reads TGCAGTGCTAGCCCCTTGCTGATCAGCTCCTACAATGAGCAGTTCTTC.

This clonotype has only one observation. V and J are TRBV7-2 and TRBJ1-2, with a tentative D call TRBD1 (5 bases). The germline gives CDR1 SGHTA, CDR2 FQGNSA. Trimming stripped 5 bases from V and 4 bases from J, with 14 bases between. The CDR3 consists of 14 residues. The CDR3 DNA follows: TGTGCCAGCAGCCACAGTGGGGGAATCTATGGCTACACCTTC. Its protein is CASSHSGGIYGYTF.

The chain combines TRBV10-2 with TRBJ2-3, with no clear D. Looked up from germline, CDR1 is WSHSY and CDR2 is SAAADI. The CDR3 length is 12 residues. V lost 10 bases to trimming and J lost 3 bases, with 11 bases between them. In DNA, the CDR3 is TGCGCCACCATTGGGGTAACAGATACGCAGTATTTT. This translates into CATIGVTDTQYF.